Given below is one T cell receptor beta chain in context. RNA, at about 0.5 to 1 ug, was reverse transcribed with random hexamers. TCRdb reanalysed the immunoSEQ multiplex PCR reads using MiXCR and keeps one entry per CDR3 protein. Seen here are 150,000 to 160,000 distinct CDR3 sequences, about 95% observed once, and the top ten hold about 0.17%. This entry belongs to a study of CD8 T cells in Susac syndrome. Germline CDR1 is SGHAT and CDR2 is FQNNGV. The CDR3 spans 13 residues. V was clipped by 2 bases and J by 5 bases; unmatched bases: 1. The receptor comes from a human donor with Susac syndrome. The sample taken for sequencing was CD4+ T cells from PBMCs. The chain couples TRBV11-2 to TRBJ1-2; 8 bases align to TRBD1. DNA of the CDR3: TGTGCCAGCAGCTTAAGACAGGGGTATGGCTACACCTTC. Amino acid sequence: CASSLRQGYGYTF. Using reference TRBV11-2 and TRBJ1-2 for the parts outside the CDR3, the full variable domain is EAGVAQSPRYKIIEKRQSVAFWCNPISGHATLYWYQQILGQGPKLLIQFQNNGVVDDSQLPKDRFSAERLKGVDSTLKIQPAKLEDSAVYLCASSLRQGYGYTFGSGTRLTVV.